These T cell receptor beta chains were read from a single sample in a study of T cells expressing NK-cell markers. TCRdb re-called the 5' RACE reads and gives one entry per CDR3 protein, without DNA. The listing contains about 410,000 distinct CDR3 sequences. The material sequenced was blood T cells: a sorted CD56 or NKG2C T cell subset, CD4+ or CD8+ T cells, or bulk PBMC T cells (not recorded which). The source is a woman aged 45-65 years in good health. Each CDR3 is given with its conserved first and last residue.

CASSQAGAGGQPQHF TRBJ1-5 TRBV4-1
CASSWAAAATGELFF TRBJ2-2 TRBV5-1
CASSLVEETQYF TRBJ2-5 TRBV5-6
CAWKQGSYEQYF TRBJ2-7 TRBV30
CAISESLGTGSEQYF TRBJ2-7 TRBV10-3
CSVGSAGGLLEQYF TRBJ2-7 TRBV29-1
CAINASGRGQFF TRBJ2-1 TRBV28
CATRRGQGAIGYGYTF TRBJ1-2 TRBV15
CSAENPGTRSTGELFF TRBJ2-2 TRBV20-1
CASSQEGLLSTDTQYF TRBJ2-3 TRBV4-1
CASSELGGETQYF TRBJ2-5 TRBV25-1